The 7 T cell receptor beta chains listed next were all sequenced from one sample in a study of Graves' ophthalmopathy and Graves' hyperthyroidism. Beta-chain TCR CDR3 regions were amplified from RNA transcripts. RT-PCR was first run with HTBI primers, then multiplex PCR in a second round. TCRdb reanalysed the multiplex PCR reads using MiXCR and keeps one entry per CDR3 protein. The sample shows some 240,000 distinct CDR3 sequences, less than 55% of them seen only once. Material: peripheral blood. The source is an adult man with Graves' ophthalmopathy.

This clonotype was seen only a few times. The gene calls are TRBV7-9 and TRBJ2-5; D remains unclear. V lost 0 bases and J lost 5, with 7 bases in between. Per germline, CDR1 SEHNR and CDR2 FQNEAQ (reference sequence). The CDR3 length is 13 residues. CDR3 DNA: TGTGCCAGCAGCTTAGCCGCTGGGGAGACCCAGTACTTC. Translated, it gives CASSLAAGETQYF.

This clonotype was seen a few times. The chain employs TRBV20-1 and TRBJ2-7, with 12 bases matching TRBD2. This CDR3 is built from 13 residues. The V gene end was trimmed by 6 bases and the J gene end by 6 bases; junction bases not matched to a gene: 6. The germline V gene has CDR1 DFQATT and CDR2 SNEGSKA (reference sequence). The CDR3 DNA sequence: TGCAGTGCAAATCTAGCGGGGGGGCCCGAGCAGTACTTC. Its translation: CSANLAGGPEQYF.

This clonotype has only a few counts. A junction end diverges from the germline sequence, so it may reflect a read error. V gene TRBV7-7 combines with J gene TRBJ2-5; weak D call: TRBD1 (6 bases). The CDR3 loop spans 13 amino acids. The germline gives CDR1 SSHAT, CDR2 FNYEAQ (reference sequence). Here the CDR3 reads CASSLRDKDDQYF. CDR3 DNA sequence: TGTGCTAGCAGCTTAAGGGACAAGGACGACCAGTACTTC.

The CDR3 loop reads CASVDRARGYTF. In DNA, the CDR3 is TGTGCCAGCGTAGACAGGGCGAGGGGCTACACCTTC. V gene TRBV27 combines with J gene TRBJ1-2, with 7 bases aligning to TRBD1. CDR1 and CDR2 (germline): MNHEY, SMNVEV (reference sequence). Losses at the gene ends were 8 bases for V and 8 bases for J; bases not matched to a gene: 8. The length of the CDR3 is 12 residues.

A note on this clonotype: Just one base apart from a much larger clone, this may be a read error. This chain uses TRBV15 with TRBJ2-7, with D possibly TRBD2 on 6 matching bases. CDR3 length: 14 amino acids. CDR1 and CDR2 (germline): LNHNV, YYDKDF (reference sequence). V dropped 5 bases and J dropped 7 bases, with 18 bases sitting between them. The CDR3 reads CATSLGSSYNEQYF. The CDR3 nucleotides are TGTGCCACCAGCCTCGGGAGCTCCTACAATGAGCAGTACTTC.

This clonotype has only one observation. The rearrangement joins TRBV12-3 or TRBV12-4 to TRBJ1-1, with 11 bases matching TRBD1. CDR3 length: 14 amino acids. The junction had 5 bases not matched to a gene; V was cut back by 7 bases and J by 4 bases. Here the CDR3 DNA reads TGTGCCAGCATTCGGACAGGGGGCGGCACTGAAGCTTTCTTT. It codes for CASIRTGGGTEAFF.

The V gene is TRBV19, the J gene TRBJ1-2; 7 bases are shared with TRBD1. The CDR3 is 14 amino acids. V was clipped by 8 bases and J by 0 bases; unmatched bases: 6. Germline lookup yields CDR1 LNHDA and CDR2 SQIVND (reference sequence). As DNA, the CDR3 is TGTGCCAGTCGTAGACAGGGAGCTAACTATGGCTACACCTTC. Residues: CASRRQGANYGYTF.